A selection of T cell receptor beta chains follows, all from one sample in a study of PD-1 blockade in classical Hodgkin lymphoma. Assay: immunoSEQ multiplex PCR; the TCRdb copy retains only in-frame clones and omits some. The sample shows tens of thousands of clones, roughly 90% of them seen only once. The sample was peripheral blood mononuclear cells (PBMCs), taken before the fourth cycle of nivolumab. Receptor source: a human donor with classical Hodgkin lymphoma. CDR3s include the opening cysteine and the closing phenylalanine or tryptophan. A D gene is named only where the DNA matches it firmly. Not every row has a clone size; where given, it reads once, few, many or a size class.

J gene | D gene | clone size | V gene | CDR3 DNA | CDR3 protein
TRBJ2-1 | NA | medium-sized | TRBV28 | TGTGCCAGCAGCCCCCGAGCTAGAGCCGGACCCCATGAGCAGTTCTTC | CASSPRARAGPHEQFF
TRBJ2-3 | TRBD1 | NA | TRBV6-6 | TGTGCCAGCGTGCCCGGGACAGTCAGGAGTGAGTCGACGCAGTATTTT | CASVPGTVRSESTQYF
TRBJ2-6 | NA | once | TRBV19 | TGTGCCAGTAGTATAAAATACCAGGGGATTCGAGCTGGGGCCAACGTCCTGACTTTC | CASSIKYQGIRAGANVLTF
TRBJ2-3 | NA | NA | TRBV6-6 | TGTGCCAGCAGGGGAAGCGGGTTCACAGATACGCAGTATTTT | CASRGSGFTDTQYF
TRBJ2-5 | TRBD1 | NA | TRBV11-3 | TGTGCCAGCAGCGTTAGGTCGGGACAGGGGCGGGAGACCCAGTACTTC | CASSVRSGQGRETQYF
TRBJ2-7 | TRBD2 | NA | TRBV7-2 | TGTGCCAGCAGCCCGAGTAGCGGGACATACGAGCAGTACTTC | CASSPSSGTYEQYF
TRBJ1-1 | NA | NA | TRBV6-5 | TGTGCCAGCAGTTCTACGACAGGGAACACTGAAGCTTTCTTT | CASSSTTGNTEAFF
TRBJ2-3 | NA | NA | TRBV2 | TGTGCCAGCAGTGAAAGGGGCTTTTTCGCAGATACGCAGTATTTT | CASSERGFFADTQYF
TRBJ1-2 | NA | NA | TRBV6-5 | TGTGCCAGCAGTTCCACAGGGTTTGGCTACACCTTC | CASSSTGFGYTF
TRBJ1-1 | NA | few | TRBV18 | TGTGCCAGCTCACCCCTAAACTCACTGGGGAACACTGAAGCTTTCTTT | CASSPLNSLGNTEAFF
TRBJ1-5 | NA | NA | TRBV7-8 | TGTGCCAGCAGCCTATACGGGACAAATTATAATCAGCCCCAGCATTTT | CASSLYGTNYNQPQHF
TRBJ2-2 | NA | once | TRBV9 | TGTGCCAGCAGCCTAGAAGGAGACACCGGGACATTTTACACCGGGGAGCTGTTTTTT | CASSLEGDTGTFYTGELFF
TRBJ2-2 | NA | NA | TRBV18 | TGTGCCAGCTCACCGGGGTCCGGGGAGCTGTTTTTT | CASSPGSGELFF
TRBJ2-3 | NA | NA | TRBV7-9 | TGTGCCAGCAGCCTTCCGACAGGGAGGCCCGGGAAGGATACGCAGTATTTT | CASSLPTGRPGKDTQYF
TRBJ2-2 | NA | NA | TRBV6-1 | TGTGCCAGCAGGGAACGGGCGGACACCGGGGAGCTGTTTTTT | CASRERADTGELFF
TRBJ2-1 | TRBD2 | NA | TRBV6-5 | TGTGCCAGCAGCCGAATAGCGGGGAGGGGTCATGAGCAGTTCTTC | CASSRIAGRGHEQFF
TRBJ1-1 | NA | NA | TRBV14 | TGTGCCAGCAGCCAAGGACCCAGCTGGCACAGGAATACTGAAGCTTTCTTT | CASSQGPSWHRNTEAFF
TRBJ2-5 | NA | NA | TRBV7-6 | TGTGCCAGCAGCACAGAAATGGTGGCGCGGGAGACCCAGTACTTC | CASSTEMVARETQYF
TRBJ1-2 | NA | NA | TRBV16 | TGTGCCAGCAGCCAATCGGGGCGGTCGGAGGGCTACACCTTC | CASSQSGRSEGYTF
TRBJ2-5 | NA | NA | TRBV7-8 | TGTGCCAGCAGCTTAGACGGAGTACGTGAGACCCAGTACTTC | CASSLDGVRETQYF
TRBJ2-7 | TRBD2 | NA | TRBV28 | TGTGCCAGCAGCCCGGCGACTAGCTCTTTTCCGCGCTACGAGCAGTACTTC | CASSPATSSFPRYEQYF
TRBJ2-2 | TRBD1 | few | TRBV15 | TGTGCCACCAGCACCGGGACAGGGGACACCGGGGAGCTGTTTTTT | CATSTGTGDTGELFF
TRBJ2-7 | TRBD1 | NA | TRBV6-1 | TGTGCCAGCAGAGACAGGGCCCCCATCCACGAGCAGTACTTC | CASRDRAPIHEQYF
TRBJ1-3 | NA | NA | TRBV11-1 | TGTGCCAGCAGCTTAGGACAGAATGGAAACACCATATATTTT | CASSLGQNGNTIYF
TRBJ2-3 | TRBD2 | NA | TRBV19 | TGTGCCAGTAGTATTATGGCGGGAGGAGGTACAGATACGCAGTATTTT | CASSIMAGGGTDTQYF
TRBJ2-1 | NA | NA | TRBV10-1 | TGCGCCAGCAGTGAACCTCAGGGGAGGCAGTTCTTC | CASSEPQGRQFF
TRBJ2-1 | TRBD1 | once | TRBV7-3 | TGTGCCAGCAGCTTAACCAGTACAGGGGCCCACAATGAGCAGTTCTTC | CASSLTSTGAHNEQFF
TRBJ2-1 | NA | few | TRBV25-1 | TGTGCCAGCAGTTGGGGTAACAATGAGCAGTTCTTC | CASSWGNNEQFF
TRBJ2-4 | TRBD2 | NA | TRBV5-3 | TGTGCCAGAAGCTTCCCTTGGACTAGCGCCAAAAACATTCAGTACTTC | CARSFPWTSAKNIQYF
TRBJ1-4 | NA | NA | TRBV27 | TGTGCCAGCAGTTCCGGACAGCTTGCAACTAATGAAAAACTGTTTTTT | CASSSGQLATNEKLFF
TRBJ2-7 | NA | few | TRBV6-1 | TGTGCCAGCAGTGAAGGGTACTCCTACGAGCAGTACTTC | CASSEGYSYEQYF
TRBJ2-7 | TRBD1 | few | TRBV30 | TGTGCCTGGAGTGCGTCTGGAACAGGGGACTACGAGCAGTACTTC | CAWSASGTGDYEQYF
TRBJ2-3 | TRBD2 | NA | TRBV5-1 | TGCGCCAGCCGGACTAGCGGGACCACAGATACGCAGTATTTT | CASRTSGTTDTQYF
TRBJ1-2 | NA | NA | TRBV11-2 | TGTGCCAGCAGCTCCCGTATAGGGTATGGCTACACCTTC | CASSSRIGYGYTF
TRBJ1-4 | NA | NA | TRBV27 | TGTGCCAGCAGCTCAACCTCACGTCGAGGCTTCGTGTTT | CASSSTSRRGFVF
TRBJ2-1 | TRBD2 | NA | TRBV2 | TGTGCCAGCAGGACTAGCGGGATTGATGAGCAGTTCTTC | CASRTSGIDEQFF
TRBJ2-5 | TRBD2 | NA | TRBV2 | TGTGCCAGCAGTTGGACTAGCGGGAGGGCTCAGGAGACCCAATACTTC | CASSWTSGRAQETQYF
TRBJ1-1 | NA | NA | TRBV6-5 | TGTGCCAGCAGTTCACCAGGGGCTCCTGAAGCTTTCTTT | CASSSPGAPEAFF
TRBJ2-7 | TRBD1 | NA | TRBV27 | TGTGCCAGCAGTTTAAGACAGGGTGGGCACGAGCAGTACTTC | CASSLRQGGHEQYF
TRBJ1-2 | NA | NA | TRBV12-5 | TGTGCTAGTGGTTTCCAGGGCGTCGGCTACACCTTC | CASGFQGVGYTF
TRBJ1-1 | TRBD1 | NA | TRBV28 | TGTGCCAGCAGTCCTTGGACAGGGAAAACCACTGAAGCTTTCTTT | CASSPWTGKTTEAFF
TRBJ2-1 | NA | once | TRBV6-6 | TGTGCCAGCAGCCGGGACTCCCTCGATGAGCAGTTCTTC | CASSRDSLDEQFF
TRBJ2-5 | TRBD2 | NA | TRBV7-7 | TGTGCTAGCAGCTTTTCGAGCGGGAGGGCGGAGACCCAGTACTTC | CASSFSSGRAETQYF
TRBJ2-1 | TRBD1 | NA | TRBV2 | TGTGCCAGCAGTGAGGGGCGGTGGGGACAGGGCCGGAATGAGCAGTTCTTC | CASSEGRWGQGRNEQFF
TRBJ2-1 | TRBD2 | NA | TRBV5-1 | TGCGCCAGCAGCGGAACCCTAGCGGGAGGGCATGAGCAGTTCTTC | CASSGTLAGGHEQFF
TRBJ1-2 | NA | NA | TRBV7-6 | TGTGCCAGCAGCTTAGTGGGGATTCTAATCCGGTTCGCCTACAGTTATGGCTACACCTTC | CASSLVGILIRFAYSYGYTF
TRBJ2-5 | NA | NA | TRBV19 | TGTGCCGTCCAAGAGACCCAGTACTTC | CAVQETQYF
TRBJ2-5 | TRBD2 | NA | TRBV7-3 | TGTGCCAGCAGCTCGACTAGCGGGCTCCAAGAGACCCAGTACTTC | CASSSTSGLQETQYF
TRBJ2-7 | TRBD1 | NA | TRBV11-2 | TGTGCCAGCATCGGCGCAGGGACAGGGGGTGCCTACGAGCAGTACTTC | CASIGAGTGGAYEQYF
TRBJ1-2 | NA | NA | TRBV29-1 | TGCAGCGTTGATAGGGTGGGAAAGGTTTTTGGCTACACCTTC | CSVDRVGKVFGYTF